This entry is about one T cell receptor beta chain. Its specificity is unknown. UMIs were added to TCR cDNA along with a universal primer site when it was made by 5'RACE template switching. TCRdb reanalysed the 5' RACE reads using MiXCR and keeps one entry per CDR3 protein. The data contain 500,000 to 650,000 distinct CDR3 sequences, 12% of them singletons. The data are from a study of T cells after yellow fever vaccination. About the research overall: SMART-Seq v4 Ultra Low Input handled preparation of low-cell-number fractions.

The CDR3 runs 13 residues. Germline V gene lookup returns CDR1 SGHDT and CDR2 YYEEEE. Trimming left V 0 bases short and J 5 bases short, with 9 bases between. General study points: Clones from primary vaccination mostly reappeared after the booster (roughly 95% CD4, roughly 87% CD8).

The receptor's source is a man under 40 who received the YFV17D yellow fever vaccine. The source material was PBMCs, sampled on the day of the yellow fever booster vaccination. The chain carries TRBV5-6 and TRBJ2-7; D uncertain. The CDR3 nucleotides read TGTGCCAGCAGCTTGGTTAGCAGCCACGAGCAGTACTTC. Translating gives CASSLVSSHEQYF.